This TCR beta chain was sequenced in a study of spatial heterogeneity in lung cancer. Looking at the study overall: The donors were 72 patients with non-small cell lung cancer that was early-stage and untreated. The study's findings and limits: Ubiquitous expanded tumor TCRs appeared in blood more at resection than follow-up.

Each TCR cDNA molecule bore a unique molecular identifier. TCRdb re-called the 5' RACE reads through MiXCR, storing one row per CDR3 protein. The sample yields more than 95,000 distinct CDR3 sequences, 12% seen once. Time point in this sample: blood at routine non-recurrence follow-up after resection. Extraction of whole RNA from tumor, nontumor lung or frozen PBMC preceded unsorted sequencing. The table lists this clonotype with a few counts. The antigen is not known. CDR3 size: 13 residues. The germline V gene has CDR1 MNHEY and CDR2 SMNVEV (reference sequence). Trimming stripped 6 bases from V and 6 bases from J, with 11 bases between.

The input for sequencing was PBMCs, taken at follow-up. The gene calls are TRBV27 and TRBJ2-2, with D perhaps being TRBD1 or TRBD2 (5 bases each). The receptor comes from a male donor with early-stage non-small cell lung cancer. The CDR3 DNA reads TGTGCCAGCAGGTGGGGGATGGCCGGGGAGCTGTTTTTT. Protein product: CASRWGMAGELFF.